Sequencing of this TCR beta chain was carried out in a study of cytomegalovirus exposure and HLA in healthy donors. Per germline, CDR1 SNHLY and CDR2 FYNNEI. The CDR3 covers 15 residues. With V trimmed by 6 bases and J by 4 bases, 4 bases remained unmatched. This clone appeared a single time. The antigen remains unidentified. Study-wide results and limits: Researchers reported from a later analysis that most CMV-associated TCR beta chains appeared HLA-restricted. The study carried out a later analysis of TCR beta sequences. It associated around 17,000 of them with specific HLA alleles at a false discovery rate of 0.05. Reportedly, cytomegalovirus status was diagnosed with high sensitivity and specificity.

Despite likely unrecorded immune exposures, the donors were nominally healthy at the time of sampling. Researchers ran the PCR with 60 Vbeta and 13 Jbeta primers. Profiling relied on immunoSEQ multiplex PCR, and the TCRdb table lists in-frame clones only, not all of them. The table shows 150,000 to 200,000 clones, with 80% to 90% occurring only once. The clonotype originates from a man younger than 30 in good health and CMV-seropositive. The J gene is TRBJ2-1, the V gene TRBV2, with 12 bases lining up with TRBD2. Sequenced input: PBMCs. CDR3 nucleotides: TGTGCCAGCAGACTGACTAGCGGGGGTTACAATGAGCAGTTCTTC. Amino acids: CASRLTSGGYNEQFF.